The rows below give T cell receptor beta chains drawn from one sample of a study of CXCR3-negative and CXCR3-positive naive CD8 T cells. Following a re-call of the 5' RACE reads, TCRdb has one entry per CDR3 protein and lacks DNA. The specimen's table records about 5,700 distinct CDR3 sequences. Material: naive CXCR3+ CD8+ T cells from blood. These TCRs come from a human donor in good health. Some clones in this sample may be carry-over from other donors' samples. CDR3s include the opening cysteine and the closing phenylalanine or tryptophan. Fields, in order: clone size, V gene, J gene, CDR3 protein. Rows give clone size only sometimes, using once, few, many, or a class for an expanded clone.

>-|TRBV4-1|TRBJ1-1
CASSQGDGTIEAFF
>medium-sized|TRBV6-1|TRBJ2-7
CASSGSRSGVLSYEQYF
>-|TRBV3-1|TRBJ2-3
CASSQEWRGITDTQYF
>-|TRBV27|TRBJ2-3
CASSLTGTSASDTQYF
>medium-sized|TRBV20-1|TRBJ1-2
CSAIQRSIGILYGYTF
>-|TRBV27|TRBJ1-2
CASSLSGGANYGYTF
>-|TRBV11-2|TRBJ2-2
CASSSRGQGPGELFF
>-|TRBV5-1|TRBJ2-3
CASSNGQGSTDTQYF
>medium-sized|TRBV21-1|TRBJ2-1
CASSKDGDRRVHNEQFF
>-|TRBV3-1|TRBJ2-7
CASSQRDYEQYF
>-|TRBV6-2/TRBV6-3|TRBJ2-5
CASSLGTSGRAAETQYF
>-|TRBV29-1|TRBJ1-1
CSVGPNTEAFF
>large|TRBV2|TRBJ2-5
CASRVTGGMETQYF
>medium-sized|TRBV27|TRBJ1-1
CASSLWDGEAFF
>medium-sized|TRBV7-9|TRBJ1-6
CASSPSGGGYNSPLHF
>-|TRBV5-4|TRBJ2-2
CASSFGQGYTGELFF
>medium-sized|TRBV29-1|TRBJ2-1
CSVDLQVSNEQFF
>medium-sized|TRBV29-1|TRBJ2-7
CSVVTDYEQYF
>-|TRBV29-1|TRBJ2-7
CSVTTSGYEQYF
>-|TRBV6-4|TRBJ2-2
CASSDSGTSGTEELFF
>medium-sized|TRBV29-1|TRBJ2-3
CSVDGLAGGSDTQYF
>-|TRBV14|TRBJ1-1
CASSQQDRALEAFF
>-|TRBV19|TRBJ2-7
CASLDRGYEQYF
>-|TRBV9|TRBJ1-6
CASNGGDNNSPLHF
>-|TRBV5-1|TRBJ1-1
CASSLSGALNTEAFF
>-|TRBV4-1|TRBJ1-1
CASSFKIPGQGNTEAFF
>medium-sized|TRBV7-9|TRBJ2-7
CASSTPSGDIEQYF
>-|TRBV29-1|TRBJ2-7
CSVWTGGTYEQYF
>-|TRBV6-5|TRBJ2-7
CASLNPDTPYEQYF
>-|TRBV9|TRBJ2-7
CESSVAGGDYEQYF
>-|TRBV29-1|TRBJ2-3
CSVEDYTDTQYF
>-|TRBV7-2|TRBJ2-7
CASSVEPGRPYEQYF
>medium-sized|TRBV10-3|TRBJ1-2
CAISETLRDGYTF
>-|TRBV10-3|TRBJ2-5
CAISEDTLETQYF